This TCR beta chain was documented in a study of post-analysis software for immune sequencing data. In the study overall: As for disease course, relapsing-remitting, secondary progressive and progressive-relapsing multiple sclerosis were all included.

This clonotype was detected only a few times. Its antigen is still unknown. Whole-study results and caveats: There were roughly 5 TRBV segments more frequent in patients than controls, and TRBV5-6, TRBV5-1 and TRBV20-1 were among them. Multiple sclerosis was associated with a significant reduction in normalized Chao1 diversity relative to controls.

Each TCR beta cDNA library carried unique molecular identifiers. About 460,000 cDNA molecules were obtained from around 1 to 9.1 million T cells. TCRdb fed the PCR reads into MiXCR, producing one record per CDR3 protein. Of some 370,000 distinct CDR3 sequences listed, 30% to 45% were seen once; the top ten hold around an eighth. The CDR3 runs to 14 residues. Trimming took off 1 base at V and 6 bases at J, with 12 bases between the two ends. Germline CDR1 and CDR2: DFQATT and SNEGSKA (reference sequence). The sequence derives from a girl between 5 and 17 years old with multiple sclerosis. Sequencing used blood. This chain joins TRBV20-1 and TRBJ1-4; D remains unclear. The CDR3 spells CSARVLSPHEKLFF. CDR3 sequence (DNA): TGCAGTGCTAGAGTACTTAGTCCCCATGAAAAACTGTTTTTT.